This is a list of T cell receptor beta chains from one sample in a study of cytomegalovirus exposure and HLA in healthy donors. Data came from immunoSEQ multiplex PCR; TCRdb stores just in-frame clones and leaves some out. The sample holds under 200,000 clones, more than 70% seen once. Sequences were obtained from PBMCs. These receptors were obtained from a man younger than 40 in good health and CMV-seronegative. Each CDR3 is given with its conserved first and last residue. A D gene is named only where the DNA matches it firmly. Part of the rows lack a size; the others show once, few, many or a class for expanded clones.

CDR3aa: CASSPAERAYGYTF; CDR3nt: TGTGCCAGCAGCCCCGCGGAGCGCGCCTATGGCTACACCTTC; abundance: NA; v_gene: TRBV5-4; j_gene: TRBJ1-2; d_gene: NA
CDR3aa: CASSLAREKETQYF; CDR3nt: TGCGCCAGCAGCTTGGCTAGGGAGAAAGAGACCCAGTACTTC; abundance: few; v_gene: TRBV5-1; j_gene: TRBJ2-5; d_gene: NA
CDR3aa: CASSDGENTEAFF; CDR3nt: TGTGCCAGCAGTGACGGGGAGAACACTGAAGCTTTCTTT; abundance: NA; v_gene: TRBV2; j_gene: TRBJ1-1; d_gene: NA
CDR3aa: CASSLPWRGEDGYTF; CDR3nt: TGTGCCAGCAGCCTCCCGTGGAGGGGCGAAGATGGCTACACCTTC; abundance: NA; v_gene: TRBV5-4; j_gene: TRBJ1-2; d_gene: NA
CDR3aa: CASSYSIAGEGEQYF; CDR3nt: TGTGCCAGCAGTTACTCGATAGCGGGGGAGGGGGAGCAGTACTTC; abundance: NA; v_gene: TRBV6-5; j_gene: TRBJ2-7; d_gene: TRBD2
CDR3aa: CASSLGTGGPYEQYF; CDR3nt: TGTGCCAGCAGCTTGGGAACCGGGGGGCCCTACGAGCAGTACTTC; abundance: NA; v_gene: TRBV5-4; j_gene: TRBJ2-7; d_gene: NA
CDR3aa: CASSLGQGRYGYTF; CDR3nt: TGCGCCAGCAGCCTGGGACAGGGACGGTATGGCTACACCTTC; abundance: NA; v_gene: TRBV5-1; j_gene: TRBJ1-2; d_gene: TRBD1
CDR3aa: CASGTSSDTQYF; CDR3nt: TGTGCTAGTGGTACTAGCTCAGATACGCAGTATTTT; abundance: NA; v_gene: TRBV12-5; j_gene: TRBJ2-3; d_gene: NA
CDR3aa: CASSQAAGRDTQYF; CDR3nt: TGTGCCAGCAGCCAAGCAGCGGGAAGAGATACGCAGTATTTT; abundance: NA; v_gene: TRBV14; j_gene: TRBJ2-3; d_gene: TRBD2
CDR3aa: CASSQDPAISGSTIYF; CDR3nt: TGCGCCAGCAGCCAAGATCCAGCGATCTCTGGAAGCACCATATATTTT; abundance: NA; v_gene: TRBV4-1; j_gene: TRBJ1-3; d_gene: NA
CDR3aa: CASSVADWTSGSYYEQFF; CDR3nt: TGTGCCAGCAGCGTAGCTGATTGGACTAGCGGGAGTTACTATGAGCAGTTCTTC; abundance: NA; v_gene: TRBV9; j_gene: TRBJ2-1; d_gene: TRBD2
CDR3aa: CASSGPGNGELFF; CDR3nt: TGTGCCAGCAGCGGCCCGGGGAATGGGGAGCTGTTTTTT; abundance: once; v_gene: TRBV9; j_gene: TRBJ2-2; d_gene: NA
CDR3aa: CASSRGDRAGKLFF; CDR3nt: TGTGCCAGCAGCCGTGGGGACAGGGCGGGAAAACTGTTTTTT; abundance: NA; v_gene: TRBV28; j_gene: TRBJ1-4; d_gene: TRBD1
CDR3aa: CASSPGPGQRTNEQYF; CDR3nt: TGTGCCAGCAGCCCAGGCCCGGGACAACGAACGAACGAGCAGTACTTC; abundance: NA; v_gene: TRBV7-8; j_gene: TRBJ2-7; d_gene: NA
CDR3aa: CASSYSGAAFF; CDR3nt: TGTGCCAGCAGTTACTCGGGGGCTGCTTTCTTT; abundance: once; v_gene: TRBV6-6; j_gene: TRBJ1-1; d_gene: NA
CDR3aa: CASSLWGDSYEQYF; CDR3nt: TGCGCCAGCAGCTTGTGGGGGGACTCCTACGAGCAGTACTTC; abundance: NA; v_gene: TRBV5-1; j_gene: TRBJ2-7; d_gene: NA
CDR3aa: CASSLNLAGGGNEQFF; CDR3nt: TGTGCCAGCAGCTTGAACCTAGCGGGGGGGGGCAATGAGCAGTTCTTC; abundance: NA; v_gene: TRBV11-2; j_gene: TRBJ2-1; d_gene: TRBD2
CDR3aa: CASSPRGQGIGQYF; CDR3nt: TGTGCCAGCAGCCCAAGAGGACAGGGCATAGGGCAGTACTTC; abundance: NA; v_gene: TRBV7-2; j_gene: TRBJ2-7; d_gene: TRBD1
CDR3aa: CASSFLDRDQETQYF; CDR3nt: TGTGCCAGCAGCTTTTTGGACAGGGACCAAGAGACCCAGTACTTC; abundance: few; v_gene: TRBV7-9; j_gene: TRBJ2-5; d_gene: TRBD1
CDR3aa: CASSIRGLAGYNEQFF; CDR3nt: TGTGCCAGTAGCATCCGGGGCCTAGCGGGCTACAATGAGCAGTTCTTC; abundance: NA; v_gene: TRBV19; j_gene: TRBJ2-1; d_gene: TRBD2
CDR3aa: CASSSSGTGFGDTQYF; CDR3nt: TGTGCCAGCAGTTCTTCCGGGACAGGGTTTGGAGATACGCAGTATTTT; abundance: NA; v_gene: TRBV28; j_gene: TRBJ2-3; d_gene: TRBD1
CDR3aa: CASSGDRGDHNEQFF; CDR3nt: TGTGCCAGCTCGGGCGACAGGGGGGATCACAATGAGCAGTTCTTC; abundance: NA; v_gene: TRBV18; j_gene: TRBJ2-1; d_gene: TRBD1
CDR3aa: CASSEDRTYTDTQYF; CDR3nt: TGTGCCAGCAGTGAAGACAGGACCTACACAGATACGCAGTATTTT; abundance: NA; v_gene: TRBV6-1; j_gene: TRBJ2-3; d_gene: NA
CDR3aa: CASSLSQGTYNEQFF; CDR3nt: TGTGCCAGCAGCTTGAGCCAGGGGACCTACAATGAGCAGTTCTTC; abundance: NA; v_gene: TRBV11-3; j_gene: TRBJ2-1; d_gene: NA
CDR3aa: CSVEAGQNYEQYF; CDR3nt: TGCAGCGTTGAAGCGGGACAGAATTACGAGCAGTACTTC; abundance: NA; v_gene: TRBV29-1; j_gene: TRBJ2-7; d_gene: TRBD1
CDR3aa: CASSPGLLTGNSPLHF; CDR3nt: TGTGCCAGCAGCCCCGGGCTTTTGACAGGGAATTCACCCCTCCACTTT; abundance: NA; v_gene: TRBV7-9; j_gene: TRBJ1-6; d_gene: TRBD1
CDR3aa: CASSELGGGKAFF; CDR3nt: TGTGCCAGCAGTGAACTGGGGGGGGGAAAAGCTTTCTTT; abundance: NA; v_gene: TRBV6-1; j_gene: TRBJ1-1; d_gene: NA
CDR3aa: CASSGHYSNQPQHF; CDR3nt: TGTGCCAGCAGCGGACATTATAGCAATCAGCCCCAGCATTTT; abundance: NA; v_gene: TRBV6-5; j_gene: TRBJ1-5; d_gene: NA